These 21 T cell receptor beta chains share one sample of origin, sequenced in a study of post-analysis software for immune sequencing data. Findings and caveats of the study: Controls showed lower frequencies than patients for several TRBV segments, and TRBV5-6, TRBV5-1 and TRBV20-1 were among these.

For these TCRs, the target antigens are not known. Unique molecular identifiers were built into the TCR beta cDNA libraries. TCRdb itself ran the PCR reads through MiXCR, one entry per CDR3 protein. Seen here are about 430,000 distinct CDR3 sequences, over 30% observed once, and the top ten hold around 8%. Sequencing was carried out using blood. These receptors came from a girl aged 2 to 9 with multiple sclerosis.

This sequence joins TRBV5-1 and TRBJ2-7, with D possibly being TRBD2 (5 bases). The CDR3 sequence is 12 residues long. Trimming left V 4 bases short and J 6 bases short, with 11 bases between. Germline CDR1 is SGHRS and CDR2 is YFSETQ. The CDR3 nucleotides are TGCGCCAGCAGCCCAGCGGAGGCCGAGCAGTACTTC. It specifies CASSPAEAEQYF.

This sequence joins TRBV2 and TRBJ1-2; 9 nucleotides agree with TRBD1. This CDR3 contains 14 residues. Germline V gene data show CDR1 as SNHLY and CDR2 as FYNNEI. Losses at the gene ends were 1 base for V and 6 bases for J; bases not matched to a gene: 3. CDR3 nucleotide sequence: TGTGCCAGCAGTGAAGTTAGGACAGGGGATGGCTACACCTTC. It codes for CASSEVRTGDGYTF.

This chain uses TRBV24-1 with TRBJ2-2; TRBD1 matches 9 bases. The CDR3 is 17 amino acids. The J segment lost 1 base and the V segment lost 4 bases, leaving 6 bases of the junction unmatched. The germline V gene encodes CDR1 KGHDR and CDR2 SFDVKD. CDR3 bases: TGTGCCACCAGTGAAACGAAGGGACAGGGGAACACCGGGGAGCTGTTTTTT. Residues: CATSETKGQGNTGELFF.

The chain uses TRBV9 and TRBJ2-7, with 9 bases fitting TRBD2. The CDR3 loop spans 17 amino acids. Germline CDR1 and CDR2: SGDLS and YYNGEE. With V trimmed by 4 bases and J by 2 bases, 13 bases remained unmatched. The CDR3 DNA reads TGTGCCAGCAGCCACCCGCGGACTCTAGCGGGAACCTACGAGCAGTACTTC. Its translation is CASSHPRTLAGTYEQYF. Full variable domain (missing parts from reference TRBV9 and TRBJ2-7): DSGVTQTPKHLITATGQRVTLRCSPRSGDLSVYWYQQSLDQGLQFLIQYYNGEERAKGNILERFSAQQFPDLHSELNLSSLELGDSALYFCASSHPRTLAGTYEQYFGPGTRLTVT.

This clonotype was observed a few times. The chain has TRBV10-3 and TRBJ2-7; tentative D call: TRBD1 (6 bases). Germline V gene lookup returns CDR1 ENHRY and CDR2 SYGVKD. The CDR3 is 11 residues long. V lost 11 bases to trimming and J lost 2 bases, with 10 bases between them. In nucleotides, the CDR3 is TGTGCCGTACAGGGCCCCTACGAGCAGTACTTC. It specifies CAVQGPYEQYF.

The CDR3 nucleotides read TGTGCCAGCATGAGGTTTATGGGGCTCACGGATACCTACGAGCAGTACTTC. Amino acids: CASMRFMGLTDTYEQYF. The chain combines TRBV28 with TRBJ2-7; perhaps TRBD1 as D (5 bases). The CDR3 is 17 residues long. V lost 7 bases to trimming and J lost 2 bases, with 24 bases between them. Germline assignment: CDR1 MDHEN and CDR2 SYDVKM. Full variable domain (missing parts from reference TRBV28 and TRBJ2-7): DVKVTQSSRYLVKRTGEKVFLECVQDMDHENMFWYRQDPGLGLRLIYFSYDVKMKEKGDIPEGYSVSREKKERFSLILESASTNQTSMYLCASMRFMGLTDTYEQYFGPGTRLTVT.

There are a few counts of this clonotype. This sequence joins TRBV4-1 and TRBJ2-5; the D gene is possibly TRBD2 (5 bases). CDR3 length equals 14 residues. The V end lost 1 base, the J end lost 5 bases, and 11 bases lay between the germline ends. CDR1 and CDR2 from the germline V gene are MGHRA and YSYEKL. Written as DNA, the CDR3 is TGCGCCAGCAGCCAAGGCCGGGGTTGGGAGACCCAGTACTTC. It is translated as CASSQGRGWETQYF.

The rearrangement joins TRBV12-3 or TRBV12-4 to TRBJ2-7; D is possibly TRBD2 (5 bases). The CDR3 extends over 12 amino acids. Trimming took 6 bases from V and 4 from J, leaving 10 bases between them. The CDR3 is CASRPGTYEQYF. DNA for the CDR3: TGTGCCAGCAGGCCGGGAACATACGAGCAGTACTTC.

J is TRBJ2-1 and V is TRBV5-1, with a weak D call TRBD1 (6 bases). The germline V gene has CDR1 SGHRS and CDR2 YFSETQ. The germline V and J ends were trimmed by 0 bases and 2 bases, with 6 bases remaining between them. The CDR3 has 14 residues. The CDR3 DNA is TGCGCCAGCAGCTTGGGACAGGCCTACAATGAGCAGTTCTTC. It encodes CASSLGQAYNEQFF. The full variable domain, in which reference TRBV5-1 and TRBJ2-1 provide the parts outside the CDR3, is KAGVTQTPRYLIKTRGQQVTLSCSPISGHRSVSWYQQTPGQGLQFLFEYFSETQRNKGNFPGRFSGRQFSNSRSEMNVSTLELGDSALYLCASSLGQAYNEQFFGPGTRLTVL.

On this clonotype: A read error may be the cause here, since a much bigger clone is one base away. The J gene is TRBJ1-5, the V gene TRBV30; D uncertain. V was cut by 3 bases and J by 3 bases, with 9 bases left in between. Germline CDR1 and CDR2: GTSNPN and SVGIG (reference sequence). The CDR3 extends over 13 amino acids. This CDR3 is CAWRVNTNQPQHF. The CDR3 bases are TGTGCCTGGAGGGTAAATACCAATCAGCCCCAGCATTTT.

Only a few counts were recorded for this clonotype. The CDR3 sequence is CATSDQTGGVYNEQFF. As DNA, the CDR3 is TGTGCCACCAGTGACCAGACAGGGGGCGTATACAATGAGCAGTTCTTC. The rearrangement links TRBV24-1 to TRBJ2-1, with TRBD1 identical over 10 bases. The CDR3 runs to 16 residues. V lost 4 bases to trimming and J lost 4 bases; unmatched junction nucleotides: 6. CDR1 and CDR2 (germline): KGHDR, SFDVKD.

V gene TRBV7-9 combines with J gene TRBJ2-5; D ambiguous. The CDR3 is 15 residues long. Trimming left V 5 bases short and J 11 bases short, with 24 bases between. CDR1 is SEHNR, CDR2 FQNEAQ, per germline (reference sequence). The CDR3 DNA reads as TGTGCCAGCAGCCCACGGTCTAGTGGACGACTTTGGCAGTACTTC. It yields the protein CASSPRSSGRLWQYF.

This clonotype occurred a few times. J is TRBJ2-1 and V is TRBV6-2 or TRBV6-3; TRBD2 agrees at 7 bases. The CDR3 sequence is 15 residues long. J gave up 0 bases and V 4 bases, and 3 bases lay outside the gene matches. The V gene's germline CDR1 is MNHEY and CDR2 SVGEGT. The CDR3 DNA reads as TGTGCCAGCAGTTGGGGGACTACCTCCTACAATGAGCAGTTCTTC. Translated: CASSWGTTSYNEQFF.

In DNA form, the CDR3 reads TGTGCCAGCAGCCGTGTTTTTGGCGGGGGCAACCAAGAGACCCAGTACTTC. This encodes CASSRVFGGGNQETQYF. The chain recombines TRBV12-3 or TRBV12-4 with TRBJ2-5, with a weak D call TRBD2 (7 bases). This CDR3 contains 17 residues. Trimming took 6 bases from V and 0 from J, leaving 20 bases between them.

The chain couples TRBV12-3 or TRBV12-4 to TRBJ2-7, with D tentatively TRBD2 (5 bases). This CDR3 comprises 14 residues. V lost 3 bases to trimming and J lost 5 bases, with 14 bases between them. The CDR3 protein is CASSFRGKLHEQYF. The CDR3 DNA reads TGTGCCAGCAGTTTCAGAGGGAAACTCCACGAGCAGTACTTC.

This chain uses TRBV7-8 with TRBJ2-7; a weak D match, TRBD1 (6 bases). The V gene lost 0 bases and the J gene lost 2 bases, with 11 bases spanning the gap. The V gene's germline CDR1 is SGHVS and CDR2 FQNEAQ. This CDR3 spans 15 amino acids. CDR3 loop: CASSLAGQGTYEQYF. The DNA of the CDR3 is TGTGCCAGCAGCTTAGCGGGCCAGGGGACCTACGAGCAGTACTTC.

J is TRBJ2-1 and V is TRBV28; 11 nucleotides line up with TRBD2. The J segment lost 2 bases and the V segment lost 6 bases, leaving 3 bases of the junction unmatched. The CDR3 contains 15 residues. The germline CDR1 and CDR2 sequences are MDHEN and SYDVKM. The CDR3 nucleotides are TGTGCCAGCAGGGCTAGCGGGGGGCCCTACAATGAGCAGTTCTTC. Translated, it gives CASRASGGPYNEQFF.

The genes are TRBV5-1 and TRBJ1-2; no clear D. The CDR3 totals 14 residues. CDR1 and CDR2 from the germline V gene are SGHRS and YFSETQ. Trimming left V 4 bases short and J 0 bases short, with 10 bases between. As DNA, the CDR3 is TGCGCCAGCAGCCCGGCCAATGCTAACTATGGCTACACCTTC. Translated, it gives CASSPANANYGYTF.

The gene calls are TRBV3-1 and TRBJ2-3; no definite D call. The germline V gene has CDR1 LGHDT and CDR2 YNNKEL (reference sequence). Between the trimmed V and J ends, which lost 10 bases and 0 bases, there was a span of 5 bases. This CDR3 contains 11 residues. The CDR3: CATRSTDTQYF. DNA for the CDR3: TGTGCCACCCGGAGCACAGATACGCAGTATTTT.

V is TRBV29-1 and J is TRBJ2-3, with 9 bases aligning to TRBD1. CDR1 is SQVTM, CDR2 ANQGSEA, per germline. This CDR3 has 17 amino acids. After removal of 3 bases from V and 6 bases from J, the junction contained 16 bases not matched to a gene. The CDR3 region is CSVEDGTGTGSADTQYF. The DNA of the CDR3 is TGCAGCGTTGAGGATGGGACCGGGACAGGGTCTGCTGATACGCAGTATTTT.

The V gene is TRBV12-3 or TRBV12-4, the J gene TRBJ2-1; D may be TRBD1 (5 bases). Trimming shortened V by 6 bases and J by 9 bases, and 24 bases separated the two germline ends. The CDR3 has 16 residues. CDR3 region: CASRIEQGAITIEQFF. The CDR3 nucleotides are TGTGCCAGCAGGATTGAGCAGGGTGCAATTACAATTGAGCAGTTCTTC.